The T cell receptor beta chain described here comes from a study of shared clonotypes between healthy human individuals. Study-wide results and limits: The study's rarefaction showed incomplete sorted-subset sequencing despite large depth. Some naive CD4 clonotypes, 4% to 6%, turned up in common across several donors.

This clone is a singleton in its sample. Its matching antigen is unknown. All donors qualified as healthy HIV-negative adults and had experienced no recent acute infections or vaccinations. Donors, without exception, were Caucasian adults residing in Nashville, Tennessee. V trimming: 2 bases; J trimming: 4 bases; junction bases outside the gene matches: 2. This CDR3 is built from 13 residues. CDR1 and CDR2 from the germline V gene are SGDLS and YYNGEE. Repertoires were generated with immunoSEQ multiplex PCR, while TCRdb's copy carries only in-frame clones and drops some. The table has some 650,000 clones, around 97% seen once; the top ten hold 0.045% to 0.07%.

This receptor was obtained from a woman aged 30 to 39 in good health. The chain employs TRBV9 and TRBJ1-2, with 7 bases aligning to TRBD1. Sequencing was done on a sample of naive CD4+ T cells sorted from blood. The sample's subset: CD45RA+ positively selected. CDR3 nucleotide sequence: TGTGCCAGCAGCGTCCCAGGGGGCTATGGCTACACCTTC. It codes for CASSVPGGYGYTF.